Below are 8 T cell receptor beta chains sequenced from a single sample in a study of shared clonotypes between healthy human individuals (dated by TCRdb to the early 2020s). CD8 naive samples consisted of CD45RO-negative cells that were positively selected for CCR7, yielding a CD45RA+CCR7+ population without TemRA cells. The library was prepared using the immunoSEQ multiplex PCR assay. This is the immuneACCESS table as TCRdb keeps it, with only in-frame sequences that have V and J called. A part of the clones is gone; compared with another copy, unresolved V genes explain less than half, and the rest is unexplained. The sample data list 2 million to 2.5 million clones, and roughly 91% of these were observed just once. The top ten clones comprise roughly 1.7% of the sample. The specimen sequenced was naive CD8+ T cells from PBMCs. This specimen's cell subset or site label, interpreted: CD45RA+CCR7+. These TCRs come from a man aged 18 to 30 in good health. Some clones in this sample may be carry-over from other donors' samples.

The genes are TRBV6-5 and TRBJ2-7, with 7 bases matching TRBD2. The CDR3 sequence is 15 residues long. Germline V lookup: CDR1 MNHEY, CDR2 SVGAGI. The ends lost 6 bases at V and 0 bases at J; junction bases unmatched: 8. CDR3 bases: TGTGCCAGCAGCCCGCTAGCGGCACCCTCCTACGAGCAGTACTTC. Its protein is CASSPLAAPSYEQYF.

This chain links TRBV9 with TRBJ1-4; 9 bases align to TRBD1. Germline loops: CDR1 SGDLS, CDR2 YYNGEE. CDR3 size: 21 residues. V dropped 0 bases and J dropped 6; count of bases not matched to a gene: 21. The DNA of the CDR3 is TGTGCCAGCAGCGTAGATCAGTTGGTGGGGACAGGGTATACAGTTGATGAAAAACTGTTTTTT. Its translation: CASSVDQLVGTGYTVDEKLFF.

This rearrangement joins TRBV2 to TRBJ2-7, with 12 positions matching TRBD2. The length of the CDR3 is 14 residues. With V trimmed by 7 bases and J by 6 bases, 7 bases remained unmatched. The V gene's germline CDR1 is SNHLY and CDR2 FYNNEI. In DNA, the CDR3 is TGTGCCAGCACTCGACTAGCGGGAGTAGGCGAGCAGTACTTC. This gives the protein CASTRLAGVGEQYF.

DNA for the CDR3: TGTGCCAGCAGCAAAGGTCTAGCGGGAGGGCTATCGTTCTTC. This translates into CASSKGLAGGLSFF. The chain combines TRBV21-1 with TRBJ2-1; TRBD2, the D gene given by the table, was not confirmed from the DNA. TRBV21-1 has pseudogene status. CDR3 size: 14 residues.

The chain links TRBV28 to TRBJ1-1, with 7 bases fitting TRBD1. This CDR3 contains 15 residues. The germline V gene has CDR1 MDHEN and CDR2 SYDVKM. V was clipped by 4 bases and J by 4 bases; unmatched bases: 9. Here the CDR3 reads CASSYSAEGATEAFF. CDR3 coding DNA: TGTGCCAGCAGTTATTCCGCCGAGGGGGCCACTGAAGCTTTCTTT.

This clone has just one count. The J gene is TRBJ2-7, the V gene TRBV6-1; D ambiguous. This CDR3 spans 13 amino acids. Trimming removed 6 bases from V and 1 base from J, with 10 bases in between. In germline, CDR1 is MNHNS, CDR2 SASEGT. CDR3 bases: TGTGCCAGCAGGGTGGGCGGTTCCTACGAGCAGTACTTC. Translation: CASRVGGSYEQYF.

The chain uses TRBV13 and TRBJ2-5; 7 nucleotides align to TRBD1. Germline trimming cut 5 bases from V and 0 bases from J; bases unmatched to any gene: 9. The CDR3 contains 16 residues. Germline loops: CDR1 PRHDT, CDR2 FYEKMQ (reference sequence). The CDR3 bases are TGTGCCAGCAGCCCTCGACAGGGCAAGTACCAAGAGACCCAGTACTTC. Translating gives CASSPRQGKYQETQYF. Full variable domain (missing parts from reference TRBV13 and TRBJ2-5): AAGVIQSPRHLIKEKRETATLKCYPIPRHDTVYWYQQGPGQDPQFLISFYEKMQSDKGSIPDRFSAQQFSDYHSELNMSSLELGDSALYFCASSPRQGKYQETQYFGPGTRLLVL.

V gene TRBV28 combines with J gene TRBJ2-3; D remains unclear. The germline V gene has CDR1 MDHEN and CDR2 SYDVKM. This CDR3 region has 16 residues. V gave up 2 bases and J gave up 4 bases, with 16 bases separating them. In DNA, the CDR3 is TGTGCCAGCAGTTTACGAAGGGTCCTTAGCTCAGATACGCAGTATTTT. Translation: CASSLRRVLSSDTQYF.